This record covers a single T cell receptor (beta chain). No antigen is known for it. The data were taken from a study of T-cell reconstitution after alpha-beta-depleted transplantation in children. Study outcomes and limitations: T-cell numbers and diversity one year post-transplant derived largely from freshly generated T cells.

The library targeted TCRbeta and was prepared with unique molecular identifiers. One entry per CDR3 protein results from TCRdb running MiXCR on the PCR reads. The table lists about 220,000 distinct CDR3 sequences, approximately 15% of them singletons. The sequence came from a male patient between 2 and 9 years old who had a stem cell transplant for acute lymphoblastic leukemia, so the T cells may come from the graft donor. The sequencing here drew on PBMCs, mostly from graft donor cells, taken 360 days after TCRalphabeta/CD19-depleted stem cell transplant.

The CDR3 loop reads CASSFEVGTRGYEQYF. The CDR3 nucleotides are TGTGCCAGCAGCTTTGAGGTCGGGACACGTGGCTACGAGCAGTACTTC. The gene calls are TRBV7-2 and TRBJ2-7, with a weak D call TRBD1 (6 bases). V was clipped by 3 bases and J by 3 bases, with 18 bases between them. Germline-derived CDR1 and CDR2 are SGHTA and FQGNSA. The CDR3 has 16 residues.